These 14 T cell receptor beta chains share one sample of origin, sequenced in a study of T cell responses to AZD1222 COVID-19 vaccine. Only in-frame clones appear in the TCRdb table, and some are missing; sequencing was by immunoSEQ multiplex PCR. The data hold some 130,000 clones, with roughly 90% observed a single time. Source: peripheral blood, taken on day 0 of AZD1222 vaccination. The receptors here all came from an adult in good health.

J is TRBJ2-3 and V is TRBV9, with D perhaps matching TRBD2 (6 bases). Trimming took 2 bases from V and 4 from J, leaving 11 bases between them. CDR1 and CDR2 from the germline V gene are SGDLS and YYNGEE. This CDR3 region has 14 residues. The CDR3 region is CASSVGAGSDTQYF. As DNA, the CDR3 is TGTGCCAGCAGCGTTGGTGCGGGATCAGATACGCAGTATTTT.

The chain employs TRBV9 and TRBJ1-1; D may be TRBD1 (5 bases). With 0 bases removed from V and 1 base from J, the gap between germline ends came to 7 bases. Germline V CDR1 and CDR2: SGDLS, YYNGEE. CDR3 length equals 14 residues. The CDR3 sequence: CASSVAGKNTEAFF. CDR3 nucleotides: TGTGCCAGCAGCGTAGCAGGGAAGAACACTGAAGCTTTCTTT.

The rearrangement links TRBV11-1 to TRBJ2-3; no reliable D call. Trimming cost V 6 bases and J 4 bases, with 11 bases left between them. Germline CDR1 and CDR2: SGHAT and FQDESV (reference sequence). This CDR3 comprises 13 residues. The CDR3 bases are TGTGCCAGCAGTCTCTCCGGGCCAGATACGCAGTATTTT. Translating it yields CASSLSGPDTQYF.

The chain is built from TRBV4-2 and TRBJ1-5; a weak D match, TRBD1 (5 bases). Trimming removed 4 bases from V and 7 bases from J, with 14 bases in between. Germline values: CDR1 LGHNA, CDR2 YNFKEQ. This CDR3 is 14 amino acids long. CDR3 amino acids: CASSPGRGEQPQHF. CDR3 nucleotides: TGTGCCAGCAGCCCCGGGAGGGGTGAACAGCCCCAGCATTTT.

This clone has a single count. The V and J genes are TRBV2 and TRBJ1-1; no firm D call. V lost 7 bases and J 0 bases, leaving 9 bases between the germline ends. Germline CDR1 reads SNHLY; CDR2 reads FYNNEI. The CDR3 is made up of 13 amino acids. CDR3 loop: CASKPEVNTEAFF. In DNA, the CDR3 is TGTGCCAGCAAACCAGAGGTGAACACTGAAGCTTTCTTT.

The chain combines TRBV6-2 or TRBV6-3 with TRBJ2-2, with D perhaps matching TRBD2 (5 bases). Germline V lookup: CDR1 MNHEY, CDR2 SVGEGT. CDR3 size: 13 residues. Trimming removed 6 bases from V and 5 bases from J, with 10 bases in between. Here the CDR3 DNA reads TGTGCCAGCAGCTGGGGAGCGACCGGGGAGCTGTTTTTT. Protein sequence: CASSWGATGELFF.

The DNA for the CDR3 is TGTGCCAGCAGCTTGAGAACGGAGACCGGGGAGCTGTTTTTT. Its protein is CASSLRTETGELFF. J is TRBJ2-2 and V is TRBV5-5; D remains ambiguous. Per the germline V gene, CDR1 is SGHKS and CDR2 is YYEKEE (reference sequence). CDR3 length: 14 residues. With 1 base removed from V and 5 bases from J, the gap between germline ends came to 9 bases.

The chain recombines TRBV7-3 with TRBJ1-1, with 8 bases lining up with TRBD1. After removal of 1 base from V and 7 bases from J, the junction contained 5 bases not matched to a gene. This CDR3 region has 14 residues. Looked up from germline, CDR1 is SGHTA and CDR2 is FQGTGA. CDR3 loop: CASSLNGQGSEAFF. The CDR3 nucleotides are TGTGCCAGCAGCTTAAATGGACAGGGAAGTGAAGCTTTCTTT.

V usage is TRBV6-5 and J usage is TRBJ2-1; 11 nucleotides line up with TRBD1. CDR3 length: 16 residues. The V and J ends lost 3 bases and 3 bases, in that order; junction bases with no gene match: 4. CDR1 is MNHEY and CDR2 is SVGAGI in the germline V gene. This CDR3 reads CASSYSGTGGYNEQFF. CDR3 DNA sequence: TGTGCCAGCAGTTATTCCGGGACAGGGGGCTACAATGAGCAGTTCTTC.

The chain employs TRBV19 and TRBJ1-1, with D tentatively TRBD1 (6 bases). Germline loops: CDR1 LNHDA, CDR2 SQIVND (reference sequence). CDR3 length: 16 residues. The V end was cut by 8 bases, the J end by 5 bases, with 24 bases between. The CDR3 sequence: CASSAGDWVMWTEAFF. In DNA form, the CDR3 reads TGTGCCAGTTCGGCAGGGGATTGGGTGATGTGGACTGAAGCTTTCTTT. Combining the CDR3 with reference TRBV19 and TRBJ1-1 gives the whole variable domain DGGITQSPKYLFRKEGQNVTLSCEQNLNHDAMYWYRQDPGQGLRLIYYSQIVNDFQKGDIAEGYSVSREKKESFPLTVTSAQKNPTAFYLCASSAGDWVMWTEAFFGQGTRLTVV.

J is TRBJ2-3 and V is TRBV2; D gene uncertain. Trimming removed 8 bases from V and 2 bases from J, with 11 bases in between. Per the germline V gene, CDR1 is SNHLY and CDR2 is FYNNEI. This CDR3 has 13 amino acids. This chain's CDR3 is CASGEHHTDTQYF. The CDR3 DNA sequence: TGTGCCAGCGGAGAGCACCACACAGATACGCAGTATTTT.

In this sample, this clone turned up once. V is TRBV5-6 and J is TRBJ1-3; 7 nucleotides match TRBD1. From germline, CDR1 is SGHDT and CDR2 YYEEEE. V was clipped by 4 bases and J by 8 bases; unmatched bases: 12. The CDR3 runs to 15 residues. CDR3 sequence reads: CASSPGTVQLHTIYF. CDR3 DNA sequence: TGTGCCAGCAGCCCCGGGACAGTCCAGTTACACACCATATATTTT.

The chain joins TRBV12-5 to TRBJ2-2; a weak D match, TRBD1 (6 bases). This CDR3 comprises 15 residues. Germline V CDR1 and CDR2: LGHNT, FRNRAP. The ends were cut back, 1 base at V and 3 bases at J, with 9 bases in the middle. The CDR3 coding sequence is TGTGCTAGTGGTTTGGGACAGGTTGACACCGGGGAGCTGTTTTTT. Its translation is CASGLGQVDTGELFF.

V gene TRBV27 combines with J gene TRBJ2-5, with TRBD1 matching 9 bases. This CDR3 contains 14 residues. The V and J ends lost 4 bases and 5 bases, in that order; junction bases with no gene match: 5. Germline V CDR1 and CDR2: MNHEY, SMNVEV (reference sequence). CDR3 sequence: CASSSYRGRETQYF. CDR3 bases: TGTGCCAGCAGTTCCTACAGGGGGCGGGAGACCCAGTACTTC.